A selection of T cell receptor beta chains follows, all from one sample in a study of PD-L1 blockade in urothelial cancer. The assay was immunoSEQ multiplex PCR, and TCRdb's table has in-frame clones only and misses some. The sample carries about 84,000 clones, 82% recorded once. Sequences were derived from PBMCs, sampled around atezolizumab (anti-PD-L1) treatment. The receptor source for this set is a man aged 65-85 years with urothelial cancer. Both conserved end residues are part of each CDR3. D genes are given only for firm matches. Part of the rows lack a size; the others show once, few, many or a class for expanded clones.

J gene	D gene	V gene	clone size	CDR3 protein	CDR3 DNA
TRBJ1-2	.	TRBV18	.	CASSTGGSNYGYTF	TGTGCCAGCTCAACCGGGGGGTCTAACTATGGCTACACCTTC
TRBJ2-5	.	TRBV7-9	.	CASSFVESGQAQETQYF	TGTGCCAGCAGCTTTGTGGAGTCAGGGCAGGCCCAAGAGACCCAGTACTTC
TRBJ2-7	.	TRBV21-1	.	CASTQVGLAYEQYF	TGTGCCAGCACCCAGGTTGGGTTAGCCTACGAGCAGTACTTC
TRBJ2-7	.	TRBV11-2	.	CASSPVRDFHYEQYF	TGTGCCAGCAGCCCCGTCCGGGACTTTCACTACGAGCAGTACTTC
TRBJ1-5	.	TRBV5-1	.	CASSRDGSNQPQHF	TGCGCCAGCAGCCGAGACGGGAGCAATCAGCCCCAGCATTTT
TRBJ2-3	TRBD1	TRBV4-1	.	CASSQDPTGGTDTQYF	TGCGCCAGCAGCCAAGATCCGACAGGGGGCACAGATACGCAGTATTTT
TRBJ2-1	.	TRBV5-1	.	CASSLAPDSNEQFF	TGCGCCAGCAGCTTGGCCCCTGACAGCAATGAGCAGTTCTTC
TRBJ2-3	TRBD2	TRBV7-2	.	CASSPRAGGLRDTQYF	TGTGCCAGCAGCCCAAGAGCGGGAGGGTTAAGAGATACGCAGTATTTT
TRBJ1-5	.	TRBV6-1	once	CASSERGRNQPQHF	TGTGCCAGCAGTGAAAGGGGTCGGAATCAGCCCCAGCATTTT
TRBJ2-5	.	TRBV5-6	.	CASSSQGSETQYF	TGTGCCAGCAGCTCCCAGGGAAGCGAGACCCAGTACTTC
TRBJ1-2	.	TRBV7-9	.	CASSRQQALYGYTF	TGTGCCAGCAGTCGACAACAGGCCCTCTATGGCTACACCTTC
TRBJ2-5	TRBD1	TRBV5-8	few	CASSPGTGNGETQYF	TGTGCCAGCAGCCCCGGGACAGGGAATGGAGAGACCCAGTACTTC
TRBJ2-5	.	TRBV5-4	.	CASSPRDTQETQYF	TGTGCCAGCAGCCCCCGGGACACCCAAGAGACCCAGTACTTC
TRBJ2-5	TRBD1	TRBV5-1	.	CASRRQGQETQYF	TGCGCCAGCAGGCGACAGGGGCAAGAGACCCAGTACTTC
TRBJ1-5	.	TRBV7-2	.	CASSLRDNNQPQHF	TGTGCCAGCAGCTTAAGGGACAACAATCAGCCCCAGCATTTT
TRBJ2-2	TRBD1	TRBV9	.	CASSATGVHTGELFF	TGTGCCAGCAGCGCGACAGGGGTCCACACCGGGGAGCTGTTTTTT
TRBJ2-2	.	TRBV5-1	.	CASSSGANTGELFF	TGCGCCAGCAGCTCGGGGGCGAACACCGGGGAGCTGTTTTTT
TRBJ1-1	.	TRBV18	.	CASSHGGVKEAFF	TGTGCCAGCTCACATGGGGGGGTTAAGGAAGCTTTCTTT
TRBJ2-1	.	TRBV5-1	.	CASSLGSGSYNEQFF	TGCGCCAGCAGCTTGGGCAGCGGCTCCTACAATGAGCAGTTCTTC
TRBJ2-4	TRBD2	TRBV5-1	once	CASSLGGSGSGAKNIQYF	TGCGCCAGCAGCTTGGGAGGTAGCGGGAGTGGGGCCAAAAACATTCAGTACTTC
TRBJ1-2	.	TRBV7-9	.	CASSSAGADYGYTF	TGTGCCAGCAGCTCCGCGGGGGCGGACTATGGCTACACCTTC
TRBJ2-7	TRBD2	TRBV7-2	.	CASSTGREAQGEQYF	TGTGCCAGCAGCACAGGGCGGGAGGCCCAGGGGGAGCAGTACTTC
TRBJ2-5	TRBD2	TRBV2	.	CASSSGGARGETQYF	TGTGCCAGCAGTTCCGGGGGGGCCCGAGGGGAGACCCAGTACTTC
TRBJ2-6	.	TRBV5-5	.	CASSAGSGANVLTF	TGTGCCAGCAGCGCCGGCTCTGGGGCCAACGTCCTGACTTTC
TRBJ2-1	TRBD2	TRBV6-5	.	CASRILAETYNEQFF	TGTGCCAGCAGAATCCTAGCGGAAACATACAATGAGCAGTTCTTC
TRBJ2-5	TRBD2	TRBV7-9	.	CASSLATSGGHQETQYF	TGTGCCAGCAGCTTAGCGACTAGCGGGGGCCACCAAGAGACCCAGTACTTC
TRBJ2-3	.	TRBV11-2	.	CASSLGRRLSGTDTQYF	TGTGCCAGCAGCTTAGGTCGCAGGCTCTCTGGCACAGATACGCAGTATTTT
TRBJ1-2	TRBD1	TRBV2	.	CASRRGQGYGYTF	TGTGCCAGCAGGAGGGGACAGGGCTATGGCTACACCTTC